This entry describes one T cell receptor (beta chain). Its antigen is still unknown. This sample is part of a study of early stage breast cancer tumors. Overall study: Most invasive tumors, twelve of 16, were ER+/PR+/HER2-.

Each sample had two DNA replicates, 0.45 to 0.65 ug blood or roughly 1.5 ug tissue. Assay used: immunoSEQ multiplex PCR; TCRdb lists only in-frame clones, some missing. The sample lists about 51,000 clones, around four fifths occurring once. Study-level points and caveats: Functional markers like CD4, CD8 and FOXP3 were missed in bulk sequencing.

Germline assignment: CDR1 MNHNS and CDR2 SASEGT. Trimming took 5 bases from V and 1 from J; bases not matched to a gene: 2. CDR3 length: 14 residues. The source of this sequence is a middle-aged person with breast cancer. V and J are TRBV6-1 and TRBJ1-1, with 9 bases identical to TRBD1. Source material: blood. The CDR3 DNA is TGTGCCAGCAGTTCGGGACAGGGGAACACTGAAGCTTTCTTT. It yields the protein CASSSGQGNTEAFF.